These 9 T cell receptor beta chains were all obtained from the same sample, sequenced in a study of cytomegalovirus exposure and HLA in healthy donors. The PCR employed 60 Vbeta primers together with 13 Jbeta primers. TCRdb's copy holds only in-frame clones and misses some; the assay was immunoSEQ multiplex PCR. The sample includes some 97,000 clones, around 75% seen only once; the top ten take 4% to 5.5%. The sample taken for sequencing was PBMCs. The receptors come from a woman younger than 35 in good health and CMV-seropositive.

The genes are TRBV28 and TRBJ1-1, with TRBD1 as a possible D gene (6 bases). Germline-derived CDR1 and CDR2 are MDHEN and SYDVKM. The germline V and J ends were trimmed by 6 bases and 6 bases, with 17 bases remaining between them. This CDR3 is 14 amino acids long. In DNA, the CDR3 is TGTGCCAGCAGGGGGGAGGGGGAGTCCTCTGAAGCTTTCTTT. The encoded protein is CASRGEGESSEAFF.

The chain links TRBV7-9 to TRBJ1-5, with 8 bases fitting TRBD1. With V trimmed by 1 base and J by 1 base, 6 bases remained unmatched. CDR1 SEHNR and CDR2 FQNEAQ come from the germline V gene (reference sequence). This CDR3 comprises 17 residues. The chain's CDR3 is CASSLETGARSNQPQHF. DNA for the CDR3: TGTGCCAGCAGCTTAGAGACAGGGGCTCGAAGCAATCAGCCCCAGCATTTT.

This clone showed up just a few times. V and J are TRBV2 and TRBJ1-5; 10 bases are shared with TRBD1. Germline-derived CDR1 and CDR2 are SNHLY and FYNNEI. The CDR3 runs 16 residues. The junction had 5 bases not matched to a gene; V was cut back by 5 bases and J by 1 base. The CDR3: CASSKTGGLSNQPQHF. DNA of the CDR3: TGTGCCAGCAGTAAGACAGGGGGCCTGAGCAATCAGCCCCAGCATTTT. Looking up the rest from reference TRBV2 and TRBJ1-5 gives the full variable domain: EPEVTQTPSHQVTQMGQEVILRCVPISNHLYFYWYRQILGQKVEFLVSFYNNEISEKSEIFDDQFSVERPDGSNFTLKIRSTKLEDSAMYFCASSKTGGLSNQPQHFGDGTRLSIL.

This chain links TRBV7-9 with TRBJ2-7; 11 nucleotides match TRBD2. V shed 5 bases, J shed 2 bases, and the junction held 14 bases outside the gene matches. CDR3 length: 18 amino acids. Looked up from germline, CDR1 is SEHNR and CDR2 is FQNEAQ (reference sequence). For the CDR3, the DNA is TGTGCCAGCAGCCCCCCCCTGGGGCTAGCGGGAGGCCCCTACGAGCAGTACTTC. This codes for CASSPPLGLAGGPYEQYF.

The chain joins TRBV19 to TRBJ1-2, with TRBD1 matching over 8 bases. The germline V gene encodes CDR1 LNHDA and CDR2 SQIVND (reference sequence). This CDR3 has 12 amino acids. J lost 7 bases, V lost 10 bases, and 8 bases had no gene match. The chain's CDR3 is CATSDRASGYTF. The CDR3 region has the DNA TGTGCCACCTCGGACAGGGCAAGTGGCTACACCTTC.

The chain joins TRBV27 to TRBJ1-1; 7 bases map to TRBD1. Trimming cost V 2 bases and J 0 bases; bases outside gene matches: 9. The CDR3 runs 17 residues. Per the germline V gene, CDR1 is MNHEY and CDR2 is SMNVEV (reference sequence). CDR3 residues: CASSLQRARGLNTEAFF. In DNA, the CDR3 is TGTGCCAGCAGTTTACAACGGGCGAGGGGGCTGAACACTGAAGCTTTCTTT.

The rearrangement uses TRBV5-4 and TRBJ2-7; D is ambiguous. This CDR3 has 15 residues. Germline CDR1 is SGHNT and CDR2 is YYREEE (reference sequence). Trimming shortened V by 4 bases and J by 4 bases, and 18 bases separated the two germline ends. The CDR3 protein is CASSGVPGLGYEQYF. CDR3 bases: TGTGCCAGCAGCGGAGTACCGGGTTTGGGTTACGAGCAGTACTTC.

The chain links TRBV27 to TRBJ2-1; weak D call: TRBD1 (6 bases). This CDR3 spans 15 amino acids. V lost 3 bases to trimming and J lost 3 bases, with 12 bases between them. Germline V gene lookup returns CDR1 MNHEY and CDR2 SMNVEV (reference sequence). For the CDR3, the DNA is TGTGCCAGCAGTTTTGCCAGGGGAAGCTACAATGAGCAGTTCTTC. Encoded protein: CASSFARGSYNEQFF.

The chain uses TRBV29-1 and TRBJ2-3; 7 positions agree with TRBD2. The CDR3 is made up of 18 amino acids. Germline-derived CDR1 and CDR2 are SQVTM and ANQGSEA. V was pared by 8 bases and J by 2 bases, with 22 bases of the junction left unmatched. Here the CDR3 DNA reads TGCAGCTCCCGGGCCTTAGCGGGCTCCGCCGACCTCACAGATACGCAGTATTTT. It specifies CSSRALAGSADLTDTQYF.